Listed below are T cell receptor beta chains from one sample, sequenced in a study of blood T cell repertoires in COVID-19. Method: immunoSEQ multiplex PCR; TCRdb's copy keeps in-frame clones and lacks some. The sample has roughly 200,000 clones, 65% to 90% seen once. Sequencing was performed on PBMCs or T cells enriched from blood (not recorded which). These receptors were collected from a man between 40 and 49 years old who had recovered from COVID-19. CDR3s include the opening cysteine and the closing phenylalanine or tryptophan. A D gene is named only where the DNA matches it firmly. Only part of the rows carry a size: once, few, many, or a class if the clone is expanded.

d_gene	v_gene	j_gene	abundance	CDR3nt	CDR3aa
TRBD1	TRBV20-1	TRBJ1-2	.	TGCAGTGCTAGTAATTCGGACAGGGACTATGGCTACACCTTC	CSASNSDRDYGYTF
.	TRBV29-1	TRBJ2-3	.	TGCAGCGTGGCTCCACCTACGTGGACAAGAGGGGGAGATACGCAGTATTTT	CSVAPPTWTRGGDTQYF
TRBD2	TRBV9	TRBJ2-1	.	TGTGCCAGCAGCGTCCTGGGACTAGCGGGATACAATGAGCAGTTCTTC	CASSVLGLAGYNEQFF
TRBD1	TRBV5-4	TRBJ2-2	few	TGTGCCAGCAGCTCCGGGACAGGGAGAACCGGGGAGCTGTTTTTT	CASSSGTGRTGELFF
TRBD1	TRBV10-3	TRBJ2-1	.	TGTGCCATCAGTGAGAGTGGGACAGGGGTAACCGATGAGCAGTTCTTC	CAISESGTGVTDEQFF
TRBD1	TRBV2	TRBJ2-3	.	TGTGCCAGCGGGGGACAGGGGACAGATACGCAGTATTTT	CASGGQGTDTQYF
.	TRBV20-1	TRBJ1-1	once	TGCAGTGCTAGTGTACAGGATGAAGCTTTCTTT	CSASVQDEAFF
.	TRBV27	TRBJ2-2	many	TGTGCCAGCAGTCTACAGGGACCCGGGGAGCTGTTTTTT	CASSLQGPGELFF
.	TRBV28	TRBJ1-4	.	TGTGCCAGCAGGGAGACAGGTCAGGAAAAACTGTTTTTT	CASRETGQEKLFF
TRBD2	TRBV24-1	TRBJ2-2	.	TGTCCCCCCCGGGCTGGGGGGGCCGGGGAGCTGTTTTTT	CPPRAGGAGELFF
.	TRBV11-3	TRBJ2-1	.	TGTGCCAGCAGCTTAAGGGGAAGTAATGAGCAGTTCTTC	CASSLRGSNEQFF
.	TRBV11-2	TRBJ1-2	.	TGTGCCAGCAGCTTAGAGGCAGATCCTAACTATGGCTACACCTTC	CASSLEADPNYGYTF
TRBD1	TRBV30	TRBJ2-5	.	TGTGCCTGGAGTGAGGACAGGGTAGAGACCCAGTACTTC	CAWSEDRVETQYF
TRBD1	TRBV19	TRBJ1-2	few	TGTGCCAGTAGGCGTCGCAGGACAGGGCTAAAGTATGGCTACACCTTC	CASRRRRTGLKYGYTF
.	TRBV10-3	TRBJ1-1	once	TGTGCCATCAGCCCAGAAGCGGGCCGCGTTGCGAACACTGAAGCTTTCTTT	CAISPEAGRVANTEAFF
TRBD1	TRBV27	TRBJ1-5	.	TGTGCCAGCAGTTTAGATCGACAGGGGCCCCAGCATTTT	CASSLDRQGPQHF
TRBD2	TRBV7-3	TRBJ2-1	.	TGTGCCAGCACCGAAATTAGCGGGAGCTCCTACAATGAGCAGTTCTTC	CASTEISGSSYNEQFF